One sample yielded the 20 T cell receptor beta chains listed below, sequenced in a study of shared clonotypes between healthy human individuals. Using immunoSEQ multiplex PCR, the repertoire was profiled, and TCRdb retains in-frame clones only, with some absent. Of some 500,000 clones listed, roughly three quarters are singletons. Specimen: PBMCs. Source of these receptors: a middle-aged woman in good health. Some clones in this sample may be carry-over from other donors' samples.

This chain links TRBV27 with TRBJ2-5, with unresolved D. The V end lost 8 bases, the J end lost 7 bases, and 11 bases lay between the germline ends. CDR3 length equals 11 residues. CDR1 is MNHEY and CDR2 is SMNVEV in the germline V gene (reference sequence). CDR3 loop: CASQSMGTQYF. For the CDR3, the DNA is TGTGCCAGCCAATCGATGGGGACCCAGTACTTC.

This clone was observed a few times. This chain links TRBV5-4 with TRBJ2-7; TRBD1 agrees at 7 bases. The CDR3 length is 13 residues. Germline V gene sequence: CDR1 SGHNT, CDR2 YYREEE (reference sequence). J lost 6 bases, V lost 4 bases, and 7 bases had no gene match. The chain's CDR3 is CASSRVAGGEQYF. CDR3 DNA: TGTGCCAGCAGCAGGGTCGCAGGGGGCGAGCAGTACTTC.

The chain couples TRBV5-7 to TRBJ1-3; D not resolved. TRBV5-7 is placed among ORFs of uncertain function. V gave up 2 bases and J gave up 4 bases, with 13 bases separating them. This CDR3 region has 15 residues. The CDR3 here is CASSLGLPSGNTIYF. DNA for the CDR3: TGTGCCAGCAGCTTAGGTCTGCCTTCCGGAAACACCATATATTTT.

The chain combines TRBV4-1 with TRBJ2-7; 10 bases map to TRBD1. This CDR3 region has 13 residues. V lost 3 bases and J lost 5; bases outside the gene matches: 1. CDR1 is MGHRA and CDR2 is YSYEKL in the germline V gene. The CDR3 DNA is TGCGCCAGCAGCCACGGGACAGGGGACGAGCAGTACTTC. It yields the protein CASSHGTGDEQYF.

This clone occurred once. The rearrangement links TRBV30 to TRBJ1-1; no firm D call. Trimming pared 4 bases from V and 6 bases from J, leaving 15 bases between. The CDR3 totals 13 residues. The germline gives CDR1 GTSNPN, CDR2 SVGIG (reference sequence). The CDR3 loop is CAWTPLGGAEAFF. CDR3 nucleotide sequence: TGTGCCTGGACCCCTTTGGGCGGAGCTGAAGCTTTCTTT.

The chain has TRBV6-1 and TRBJ2-3; D might be TRBD1 or TRBD2, each matching 5 bases. Per germline, CDR1 MNHNS and CDR2 SASEGT. CDR3 length: 15 residues. Trimming cost V 0 bases and J 5 bases, with 12 bases left between them. The DNA for the CDR3 is TGTGCCAGCAGTGAAGCGGGGGTTAAGGGAGATACGCAGTATTTT. As protein: CASSEAGVKGDTQYF.

This clone has a handful of counts. This sequence joins TRBV6-6 and TRBJ1-2; 7 nucleotides line up with TRBD1. CDR1 and CDR2 from the germline V gene are MNHNY and SVGAGI (reference sequence). V lost 5 bases and J lost 2; bases outside the gene matches: 11. This CDR3 spans 16 amino acids. As DNA, the CDR3 is TGTGCCAGCAGTGCCCCCGGGACAGTGGGGAACTATGGCTACACCTTC. Translating gives CASSAPGTVGNYGYTF.

This chain connects TRBV5-1 to TRBJ2-7; 12 nucleotides match TRBD1. In germline, CDR1 is SGHRS, CDR2 YFSETQ. Trimming removed 4 bases from V and 6 bases from J; junction bases left unmatched: 11. This CDR3 has 16 amino acids. CDR3 nucleotides: TGCGCCAGCAGCCTCAAACCCGGGACAGGGGGCGGCGAGCAGTACTTC. This sequence encodes CASSLKPGTGGGEQYF.

This chain joins TRBV30 and TRBJ2-3, with 16 bases matching TRBD2. The J segment lost 4 bases and the V segment lost 0 bases, leaving 4 bases of the junction unmatched. This CDR3 spans 17 amino acids. Looked up from germline, CDR1 is GTSNPN and CDR2 is SVGIG (reference sequence). The CDR3 reads CAWSVGLAGGPADTQYF. CDR3 DNA: TGTGCCTGGAGTGTGGGACTAGCGGGAGGGCCGGCAGATACGCAGTATTTT.

With respect to this clone: One base separates it from a far larger clone, so it is likely a read error. The CDR3 sequence: CASSYWDRGNGYTF. CDR3 coding DNA: TGTGCCAGCAGTTACTGGGACAGGGGCAATGGCTACACCTTC. The V call is TRBV6-5, the J call TRBJ1-2, with 10 bases lining up with TRBD1. The CDR3 spans 14 residues. Looked up from germline, CDR1 is MNHEY and CDR2 is SVGAGI. The ends lost 1 base at V and 6 bases at J; junction bases unmatched: 2.

J is TRBJ2-1 and V is TRBV5-4; 9 bases align to TRBD2. Trimming at V came to 5 bases and at J to 5 bases, leaving 11 bases not matched to a gene. Germline loops: CDR1 SGHNT, CDR2 YYREEE (reference sequence). The CDR3 sequence is 16 residues long. CDR3 coding DNA: TGTGCCAGCAGAGACCCGCGGGAGGGCCTGAACAATGAGCAGTTCTTC. Protein: CASRDPREGLNNEQFF.

The chain combines TRBV5-1 with TRBJ1-2; 9 nucleotides agree with TRBD1. J lost 0 bases, V lost 0 bases, and 9 bases had no gene match. The CDR3 is 18 residues long. Per the germline V gene, CDR1 is SGHRS and CDR2 is YFSETQ. The CDR3 sequence is CASSLAGTGSPTNYGYTF. As DNA, the CDR3 is TGCGCCAGCAGCTTGGCCGGGACAGGGAGTCCGACTAACTATGGCTACACCTTC.

The chain joins TRBV5-1 to TRBJ2-7; D ambiguous. This CDR3 is built from 13 residues. In germline, CDR1 is SGHRS, CDR2 YFSETQ. The V gene lost 4 bases and the J gene lost 4 bases, with 12 bases spanning the gap. CDR3 coding DNA: TGCGCCAGCAGCACCCATATAGGTTACGAGCAGTACTTC. Its translation: CASSTHIGYEQYF.

The chain uses TRBV7-2 and TRBJ2-2; D gene uncertain. Germline assignment: CDR1 SGHTA and CDR2 FQGNSA. The CDR3 length is 16 residues. V dropped 0 bases and J dropped 1 base, with 9 bases sitting between them. CDR3 DNA sequence: TGTGCCAGCAGCTTAGCGCTAACACAGAACACCGGGGAGCTGTTTTTT. This sequence encodes CASSLALTQNTGELFF.

A few counts support this clone. The chain recombines TRBV27 with TRBJ1-4; D perhaps matches TRBD1 (5 bases). V was cut by 2 bases and J by 8 bases, with 9 bases left in between. The CDR3 extends over 13 amino acids. The germline CDR1 and CDR2 sequences are MNHEY and SMNVEV (reference sequence). CDR3 sequence (DNA): TGTGCCAGCAGTTTAAGCCAGGGAGAAAAACTGTTTTTT. Its protein is CASSLSQGEKLFF.

The chain links TRBV10-2 to TRBJ2-3; the D gene is possibly TRBD1 (6 bases). CDR1 and CDR2 from the germline V gene are WSHSY and SAAADI. The V end lost 6 bases, the J end lost 2 bases, and 12 bases lay between the germline ends. The CDR3 has 14 residues. CDR3 nucleotide sequence: TGCGCCAGCAGAGAGACAGGACCCACAGATACGCAGTATTTT. Translation gives CASRETGPTDTQYF.

In the case of this clone: Other DNA sequences in this sample translate to the same CDR3. V gene TRBV5-6 combines with J gene TRBJ2-1; no clear D. Trimming left V 0 bases short and J 6 bases short, with 4 bases between. In germline, CDR1 is SGHDT, CDR2 YYEEEE. The CDR3 is 12 amino acids. CDR3 DNA sequence: TGTGCCAGCAGCTTGGGGGTCAATGAGCAGTTCTTC. Translation: CASSLGVNEQFF.

This sequence joins TRBV6-1 and TRBJ2-2, with TRBD2 as a possible D gene (6 bases). The V end lost 2 bases, the J end lost 2 bases, and 9 bases lay between the germline ends. Germline V lookup: CDR1 MNHNS, CDR2 SASEGT. This CDR3 has 15 amino acids. Here the CDR3 DNA reads TGTGCCAGCAGTGAATGGAGGGAAAACACCGGGGAGCTGTTTTTT. Amino acids: CASSEWRENTGELFF.

This chain joins TRBV5-1 and TRBJ1-4; D remains ambiguous. V lost 2 bases and J 4 bases, leaving 9 bases between the germline ends. Per the germline V gene, CDR1 is SGHRS and CDR2 is YFSETQ. The CDR3 spans 14 residues. The chain's CDR3 is CASSFDGDNEKLFF. The CDR3 nucleotides are TGCGCCAGCAGCTTCGACGGGGATAATGAAAAACTGTTTTTT.

DNA of the CDR3: TGCAGCGTTGAAAGGAGCGCCGGGGGGAATGAGCAGTTCTTC. This codes for CSVERSAGGNEQFF. The rearrangement uses TRBV29-1 and TRBJ2-1; 7 bases align to TRBD2. Germline V gene data show CDR1 as SQVTM and CDR2 as ANQGSEA. The CDR3 has 14 residues. With 2 bases clipped from V and 7 bases from J, the junction kept 8 bases outside the gene matches.